The 17 T cell receptor beta chains reported below all come from one sample, sequenced in a study of blood T cell repertoires in COVID-19. The repertoire was sequenced with immunoSEQ multiplex PCR; TCRdb's copy has only in-frame clones and lacks some. The sample lists 100,000 to 150,000 clones; 90% were seen once. Input material: peripheral blood. Source of these receptors: an older woman with COVID-19, enrolled during active disease.

The V and J genes are TRBV12-3 or TRBV12-4 and TRBJ2-3; D gene ambiguous. CDR3 length: 12 residues. V shed 5 bases and J shed 6 bases, with 9 bases lying between them. CDR3 amino acids: CASSPSGDTQYF. The CDR3, as DNA: TGTGCCAGCAGTCCGTCGGGTGATACGCAGTATTTT.

The V call is TRBV4-2, the J call TRBJ1-4, with D possibly being TRBD1 (5 bases). Germline loops: CDR1 LGHNA, CDR2 YNFKEQ. Trimming removed 0 bases at V and 2 bases at J, with 10 bases between. This CDR3 is built from 16 residues. The CDR3, as DNA: TGTGCCAGCAGCCAAGATGGCACAGGCACTAATGAAAAACTGTTTTTT. Translating gives CASSQDGTGTNEKLFF.

The chain links TRBV5-6 to TRBJ1-2, with D hard to call. V shed 1 base and J shed 4 bases, with 11 bases lying between them. The CDR3 runs to 14 residues. Germline lookup yields CDR1 SGHDT and CDR2 YYEEEE. CDR3 amino acids: CASSLLTGGYGYTF. The CDR3, as DNA: TGTGCCAGCAGCTTGCTGACGGGAGGCTATGGCTACACCTTC.

This rearrangement joins TRBV27 to TRBJ1-4; 10 bases align to TRBD1. There are 15 residues in the CDR3. With V trimmed by 9 bases and J by 6 bases, 10 bases remained unmatched. Per germline, CDR1 MNHEY and CDR2 SMNVEV (reference sequence). CDR3 loop: CASSGLGTGDEKLFF. CDR3 sequence (DNA): TGTGCCAGTAGTGGTCTCGGGACAGGGGATGAAAAACTGTTTTTT.

The chain employs TRBV27 and TRBJ1-1, with D hard to call. The germline V and J ends were trimmed by 6 bases and 2 bases, with 19 bases remaining between them. The length of the CDR3 is 16 residues. CDR1 is MNHEY and CDR2 is SMNVEV in the germline V gene (reference sequence). The CDR3 spells CASSRLSRSSNTEAFF. In DNA form, the CDR3 reads TGTGCCAGCAGCCGACTTTCCCGCAGCTCCAACACTGAAGCTTTCTTT.

The rearrangement uses TRBV6-6 and TRBJ1-2; 8 nucleotides align to TRBD1. The germline V gene encodes CDR1 MNHNY and CDR2 SVGAGI (reference sequence). This CDR3 spans 14 amino acids. The junction had 5 bases not matched to a gene; V was cut back by 4 bases and J by 4 bases. In nucleotides, the CDR3 is TGTGCCAGCAGTTTAGAACAGGGGGTCTATGGCTACACCTTC. Translation: CASSLEQGVYGYTF.

Here the CDR3 DNA reads TGCGCCAGCAGCTTGGTTGTCGGGGGGACGAACACCGGGGAGCTGTTTTTT. It translates to CASSLVVGGTNTGELFF. The genes are TRBV5-1 and TRBJ2-2; 7 bases map to TRBD2. V lost 0 bases to trimming and J lost 0 bases; unmatched junction nucleotides: 5. The germline V gene encodes CDR1 SGHRS and CDR2 YFSETQ. This CDR3 is built from 17 residues. The whole variable domain, remainder taken from reference TRBV5-1 and TRBJ2-2, is KAGVTQTPRYLIKTRGQQVTLSCSPISGHRSVSWYQQTPGQGLQFLFEYFSETQRNKGNFPGRFSGRQFSNSRSEMNVSTLELGDSALYLCASSLVVGGTNTGELFFGEGSRLTVL.

The rearrangement uses TRBV25-1 and TRBJ2-3; 8 nucleotides agree with TRBD2. In germline, CDR1 is MGHDK, CDR2 SYGVNS. The CDR3 length is 15 residues. V dropped 3 bases and J dropped 5; count of bases not matched to a gene: 7. The CDR3 region has the DNA TGTGCCAGCAGTGACTCGGGACTAGTGCGAGATACGCAGTATTTT. It specifies CASSDSGLVRDTQYF.

In regard to this clone: The junction differs from germline at one of its ends, possibly a read error. This chain's CDR3 is CASSSPGGQARVRVF. CDR3 DNA: TGTGCCAGTAGTTCTCCAGGGGGACAGGCAAGGGTGAGGGTTTTT. V is TRBV19 and J is TRBJ1-4, with TRBD1 matching 8 bases. This CDR3 comprises 15 residues. CDR1 is LNHDA and CDR2 is SQIVND in the germline V gene (reference sequence).

The V call is TRBV6-5, the J call TRBJ1-5; D may be TRBD1 (5 bases). The CDR3 spans 15 residues. Per germline, CDR1 MNHEY and CDR2 SVGAGI. Trimming removed 6 bases from V and 4 bases from J, with 16 bases in between. The CDR3 region has the DNA TGTGCCAGCAGGGTAGTCTTCGACAGTAATCAGCCCCAGCATTTT. Its protein is CASRVVFDSNQPQHF.

The chain couples TRBV5-1 to TRBJ2-5; 9 positions agree with TRBD1. The J segment lost 2 bases and the V segment lost 4 bases, leaving 3 bases of the junction unmatched. CDR1 is SGHRS, CDR2 YFSETQ, per germline. The CDR3 has 14 amino acids. The CDR3 sequence: CASSRDREQETQYF. For the CDR3, the DNA is TGCGCCAGCAGCCGGGACAGGGAACAAGAGACCCAGTACTTC.

This chain connects TRBV4-2 to TRBJ2-6; D is possibly TRBD2 (5 bases). With 7 bases removed from V and 0 bases from J, the gap between germline ends came to 25 bases. The CDR3 has 20 residues. Germline CDR1 reads LGHNA; CDR2 reads YNFKEQ. CDR3 sequence (DNA): TGTGCCAGCAACGGATCCTCGGACCTCCGGACTTTCTCTGGGGCCAACGTCCTGACTTTC. It is translated as CASNGSSDLRTFSGANVLTF.

The rearrangement joins TRBV2 to TRBJ1-4; D gene ambiguous. Germline CDR1 and CDR2: SNHLY and FYNNEI. The CDR3 is 14 residues long. The V end lost 3 bases, the J end lost 8 bases, and 13 bases lay between the germline ends. CDR3 in amino acids: CASSDAGTGEKLFF. CDR3 bases: TGTGCCAGCAGTGATGCAGGTACGGGGGAAAAACTGTTTTTT. The variable domain in full, completed from reference TRBV2 and TRBJ1-4, reads EPEVTQTPSHQVTQMGQEVILRCVPISNHLYFYWYRQILGQKVEFLVSFYNNEISEKSEIFDDQFSVERPDGSNFTLKIRSTKLEDSAMYFCASSDAGTGEKLFFGSGTQLSVL.

This clone has a single count. V and J are TRBV11-2 and TRBJ2-1, with a possible D match to TRBD2 (6 bases). V was cut by 5 bases and J by 2 bases, with 25 bases left in between. The CDR3 runs 19 residues. From germline, CDR1 is SGHAT and CDR2 FQNNGV. This CDR3 is CASSQTPHRGRRTYNEQFF. DNA for the CDR3: TGTGCCAGCAGCCAGACCCCTCATCGGGGGAGGCGGACCTACAATGAGCAGTTCTTC.

V usage is TRBV5-1 and J usage is TRBJ1-1; D is unclear. The V gene's germline CDR1 is SGHRS and CDR2 YFSETQ. V gave up 4 bases and J gave up 1 base, with 5 bases separating them. The CDR3 consists of 12 residues. The CDR3 DNA follows: TGCGCCAGCAGCCCAGGGAACACTGAAGCTTTCTTT. It yields the protein CASSPGNTEAFF.

The chain is built from TRBV18 and TRBJ1-6; 8 bases match TRBD1. The CDR3 extends over 16 amino acids. Germline loops: CDR1 KGHSH, CDR2 LQKENI. Trimming took 6 bases from V and 5 from J; bases not matched to a gene: 9. The CDR3 here is CASSAGQGVDNSPLHF. DNA for the CDR3: TGTGCCAGCTCCGCCGGACAGGGCGTAGATAATTCACCCCTCCACTTT. The full variable domain, rest sourced from reference TRBV18 and TRBJ1-6, is NAGVMQNPRHLVRRRGQEARLRCSPMKGHSHVYWYRQLPEEGLKFMVYLQKENIIDESGMPKERFSAEFPKEGPSILRIQQVVRGDSAAYFCASSAGQGVDNSPLHFGNGTRLTVT.

V usage is TRBV10-2 and J usage is TRBJ2-1; 12 bases agree with TRBD2. This CDR3 has 20 amino acids. From germline, CDR1 is WSHSY and CDR2 SAAADI. With 4 bases clipped from V and 0 bases from J, the junction kept 13 bases outside the gene matches. This chain's CDR3 is CASSGPPGTSGSFSYNEQFF. The CDR3 nucleotides are TGCGCCAGCAGTGGCCCTCCAGGGACTAGCGGGTCTTTCTCCTACAATGAGCAGTTCTTC.